The present T cell receptor beta chain was sequenced within a study of blood T cell repertoires in COVID-19. This CDR3 spans 13 amino acids. CDR1 and CDR2 from the germline V gene are LGHDT and YNNKEL (reference sequence). Trimming took 6 bases from V and 4 from J, leaving 10 bases between them. Here immunoSEQ multiplex PCR was the method, and the copy in TCRdb shows in-frame clones only, minus some. The sample carries some 350,000 clones, around 87% recorded once. The sample consisted of peripheral blood. The rearrangement uses TRBV3-1 (or the pseudogene TRBV3-2) and TRBJ1-5; D call uncertain. The receptor was derived from a human donor in a cohort sampled during active COVID-19. For the CDR3, the DNA is TGTGCCAGCAGTTATAGGACTAATCAGCCCCAGCATTTT. It is translated as CASSYRTNQPQHF.